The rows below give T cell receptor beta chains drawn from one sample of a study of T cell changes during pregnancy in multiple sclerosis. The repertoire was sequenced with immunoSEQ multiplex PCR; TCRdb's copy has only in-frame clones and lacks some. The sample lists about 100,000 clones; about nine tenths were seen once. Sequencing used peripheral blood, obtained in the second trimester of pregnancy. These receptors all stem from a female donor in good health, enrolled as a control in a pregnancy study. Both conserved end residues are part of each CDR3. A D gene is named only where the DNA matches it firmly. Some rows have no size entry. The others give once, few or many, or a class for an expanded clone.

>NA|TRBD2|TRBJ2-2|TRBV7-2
CASSSRGESGGANTGELFF
TGTGCCAGCAGCTCCCGCGGGGAATCCGGGGGGGCCAACACCGGGGAGCTGTTTTTT
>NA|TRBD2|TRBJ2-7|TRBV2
CASKTSGTYEQYF
TGTGCCAGCAAGACTAGCGGGACATACGAGCAGTACTTC
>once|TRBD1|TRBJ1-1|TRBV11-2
CASSKQGIGSFF
TGTGCCAGCAGCAAACAGGGGATTGGGTCTTTCTTT
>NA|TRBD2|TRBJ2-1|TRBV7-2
CASSPGLGNYNEQFF
TGTGCCAGCAGCCCCGGACTAGGCAACTACAATGAGCAGTTCTTC
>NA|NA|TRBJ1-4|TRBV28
CASSFEGEKLFF
TGTGCCAGCAGTTTCGAGGGTGAAAAACTGTTTTTT
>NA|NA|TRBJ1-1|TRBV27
CASTPWGANTEAFF
TGTGCCAGCACCCCTTGGGGAGCGAACACTGAAGCTTTCTTT
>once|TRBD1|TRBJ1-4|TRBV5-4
CASSLDQRTGGFEKLFF
TGTGCCAGCAGCTTGGACCAACGGACAGGGGGCTTTGAAAAACTGTTTTTT
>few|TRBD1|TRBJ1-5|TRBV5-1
CASSPASGQGYQPQHF
TGCGCCAGCAGCCCGGCCTCAGGACAGGGATACCAGCCCCAGCATTTT
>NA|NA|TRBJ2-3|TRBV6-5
CASSRQSAVPDTQYF
TGTGCCAGCAGTCGACAGTCGGCGGTCCCAGATACGCAGTATTTT
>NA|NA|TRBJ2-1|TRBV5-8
CASSPRVGPYNEQFF
TGTGCCAGCAGTCCCAGGGTGGGCCCCTACAATGAGCAGTTCTTC